This TCR beta chain is from a study of cytomegalovirus exposure and HLA in healthy donors. CDR3 length: 18 amino acids. After removal of 0 bases from V and 2 bases from J, the junction contained 11 bases not matched to a gene. Germline-derived CDR1 and CDR2 are LNHDA and SQIVND (reference sequence). Generated by immunoSEQ multiplex PCR, the TCRdb table keeps only in-frame clones and is missing some. Of about 150,000 clones listed, around nine tenths are singletons. This receptor was obtained from a woman between 18 and 29 years old in good health and CMV-seropositive. Sequenced material: PBMCs. This sequence joins TRBV19 and TRBJ2-3, with TRBD2 matching over 7 bases. The CDR3 DNA reads as TGTGCCAGTAGTATAGATTTGGGAATAGCGGGCCCCACAGATACGCAGTATTTT. Its protein is CASSIDLGIAGPTDTQYF.